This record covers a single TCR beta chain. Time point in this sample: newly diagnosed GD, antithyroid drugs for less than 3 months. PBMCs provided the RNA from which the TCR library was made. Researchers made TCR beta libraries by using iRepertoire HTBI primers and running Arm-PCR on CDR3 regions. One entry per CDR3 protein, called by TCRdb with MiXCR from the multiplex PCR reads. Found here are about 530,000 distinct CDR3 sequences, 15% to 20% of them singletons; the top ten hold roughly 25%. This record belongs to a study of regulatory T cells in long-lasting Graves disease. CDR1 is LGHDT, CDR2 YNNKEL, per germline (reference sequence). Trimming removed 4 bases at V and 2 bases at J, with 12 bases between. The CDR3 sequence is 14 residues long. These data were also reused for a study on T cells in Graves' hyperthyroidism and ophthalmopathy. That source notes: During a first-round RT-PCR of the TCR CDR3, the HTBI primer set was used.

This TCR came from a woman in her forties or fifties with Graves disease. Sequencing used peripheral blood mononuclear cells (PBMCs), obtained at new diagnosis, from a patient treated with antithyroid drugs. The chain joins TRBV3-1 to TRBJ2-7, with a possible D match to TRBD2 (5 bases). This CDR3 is CASSPPGGPYEQYF. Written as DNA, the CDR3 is TGTGCCAGCAGCCCCCCCGGAGGTCCCTACGAGCAGTACTTC.